What follows are 15 T cell receptor beta chains derived from one specimen sequenced in a study of PD-1 blockade in classical Hodgkin lymphoma. Some clones are missing from TCRdb's copy, which holds only in-frame ones; the method was immunoSEQ multiplex PCR. This sample has around 93,000 clones, with around 78% found just once. As for time point: cycle 4 day 1 (C4D1), after five to seven weeks of nivolumab. Each patient relapsed following autologous stem cell transplantation, and prior brentuximab vedotin exposure differed. The input for sequencing was peripheral blood mononuclear cells (PBMCs), taken before the fourth cycle of nivolumab. The source is a human donor with classical Hodgkin lymphoma.

The rearrangement joins TRBV6-5 to TRBJ2-7, with D maybe TRBD2 (5 bases). Germline V gene data show CDR1 as MNHEY and CDR2 as SVGAGI. The CDR3 covers 15 residues. V gave up 6 bases and J gave up 0 bases, with 15 bases separating them. CDR3 in amino acids: CASSRLSGSSYEQYF. In DNA form, the CDR3 reads TGTGCCAGCAGCCGCCTGAGCGGAAGCTCCTACGAGCAGTACTTC.

The chain links TRBV5-8 to TRBJ1-2; D remains ambiguous. The CDR3 runs to 12 residues. Germline V CDR1 and CDR2: SGHTS, YDEGEE. The V and J ends lost 2 bases and 11 bases respectively, with 13 bases between them. The CDR3 DNA sequence: TGTGCCAGCAGCTTAGGACCAGCCGGATACACCTTC. Its translation: CASSLGPAGYTF.

The chain employs TRBV5-4 and TRBJ1-6; no reliable D call. The CDR3 runs to 17 residues. Germline V lookup: CDR1 SGHNT, CDR2 YYREEE (reference sequence). V shed 1 base and J shed 0 bases, with 11 bases lying between them. The CDR3 DNA sequence: TGTGCCAGCAGCTTGTGGCTCGGATCCTCCTATAATTCACCCCTCCACTTT. Protein sequence: CASSLWLGSSYNSPLHF.

This chain uses TRBV19 with TRBJ2-1; TRBD2 agrees at 11 bases. CDR1 is LNHDA, CDR2 SQIVND, per germline (reference sequence). V trimming: 0 bases; J trimming: 4 bases; junction bases outside the gene matches: 8. This CDR3 is 18 amino acids long. The CDR3 is CASSIDTSGSQYYNEQFF. The CDR3 DNA reads as TGTGCCAGTAGTATAGATACTAGCGGGAGTCAGTATTACAATGAGCAGTTCTTC.

The chain has TRBV4-1 and TRBJ2-7; D could derive from TRBD1 or TRBD2 (5 bases each). Trimming cost V 0 bases and J 3 bases, with 12 bases left between them. This CDR3 is 15 amino acids long. CDR1 is MGHRA, CDR2 YSYEKL, per germline. CDR3 region: CASSQDLQGDYEQYF. As DNA, the CDR3 is TGCGCCAGCAGCCAAGATCTCCAGGGAGACTACGAGCAGTACTTC.

The genes are TRBV4-3 and TRBJ2-1; either TRBD1 or TRBD2 may fit D (5 bases each). Germline V CDR1 and CDR2: LGHNA, YSLEER. The CDR3 sequence is 20 residues long. Trimming took 0 bases from V and 0 from J, leaving 21 bases between them. CDR3 amino acids: CASSQERGAWASSSYNEQFF. CDR3 nucleotides: TGCGCCAGCAGCCAAGAGAGGGGCGCCTGGGCTAGCAGCTCCTACAATGAGCAGTTCTTC.

The rearrangement uses TRBV5-4 and TRBJ1-2, with a weak D call TRBD1 (6 bases). Trimming shortened V by 4 bases and J by 4 bases, and 14 bases separated the two germline ends. CDR3 size: 14 residues. CDR1 SGHNT and CDR2 YYREEE come from the germline V gene (reference sequence). CDR3 protein: CASSLDSVSYGYTF. The CDR3 DNA reads TGTGCCAGCAGCCTGGACAGCGTTAGCTATGGCTACACCTTC.

The rearrangement joins TRBV10-3 to TRBJ1-2; no definite D call. The CDR3 totals 16 residues. V lost 0 bases and J 5 bases, leaving 16 bases between the germline ends. CDR1 ENHRY and CDR2 SYGVKD come from the germline V gene. The CDR3 DNA sequence: TGTGCCATCAGTGAGTCGGTATTATGGTTTCGGTATGGCTACACCTTC. Its protein is CAISESVLWFRYGYTF.

This sequence joins TRBV28 and TRBJ2-3, with 13 bases aligning to TRBD2. V was clipped by 6 bases and J by 10 bases; unmatched bases: 16. The germline CDR1 and CDR2 sequences are MDHEN and SYDVKM. The CDR3 spans 17 residues. The CDR3 reads CASSPTPGLAGKVAQYF. CDR3 coding DNA: TGTGCCAGCAGCCCAACCCCGGGACTAGCGGGAAAAGTAGCGCAGTATTTT.

The chain links TRBV5-4 to TRBJ2-5; a weak D match, TRBD1 (5 bases). The V end was cut by 4 bases, the J end by 4 bases, with 17 bases between. Per the germline V gene, CDR1 is SGHNT and CDR2 is YYREEE (reference sequence). The CDR3 consists of 15 residues. CDR3 sequence (DNA): TGTGCCAGCAGCGACCACTCAGACAGCCCAGAGACCCAGTACTTC. Translated, it gives CASSDHSDSPETQYF.

The CDR3 DNA sequence: TGTGCCAGCAGTTTGTCGCAGGGTTATTCACCCCTCCACTTT. This gives the protein CASSLSQGYSPLHF. The chain employs TRBV28 and TRBJ1-6, with a possible D match to TRBD1 (5 bases). Trimming took off 3 bases at V and 8 bases at J, with 11 bases between the two ends. Germline lookup yields CDR1 MDHEN and CDR2 SYDVKM. The CDR3 sequence is 14 residues long.

The CDR3 loop is CASSGYGNQPQHF. CDR3 sequence (DNA): TGTGCCAGCTCGGGATACGGCAATCAGCCCCAGCATTTT. V and J are TRBV6-5 and TRBJ1-5; D gene uncertain. Germline CDR1 and CDR2: MNHEY and SVGAGI. With 8 bases removed from V and 2 bases from J, the gap between germline ends came to 10 bases. This CDR3 is 13 amino acids long.

The chain is built from TRBV9 and TRBJ2-7; 11 positions agree with TRBD2. CDR3 length: 15 residues. Germline V gene data show CDR1 as SGDLS and CDR2 as YYNGEE. The V and J ends lost 4 bases and 4 bases, in that order; junction bases with no gene match: 7. The CDR3, as DNA: TGTGCCAGCAGCTATGGGACTAGCGGAGGATACGAGCAGTACTTC. Translated: CASSYGTSGGYEQYF.

V usage is TRBV6-1 and J usage is TRBJ2-4; D might be TRBD2 (5 bases). With 1 base removed from V and 2 bases from J, the gap between germline ends came to 9 bases. CDR3 length equals 15 residues. CDR1 MNHNS and CDR2 SASEGT come from the germline V gene. In nucleotides, the CDR3 is TGTGCCAGCAGTGAAGTGCCGGGAACCAAAAACATTCAGTACTTC. Protein product: CASSEVPGTKNIQYF.

This clone occurred a few times. CDR3 in amino acids: CASKGPEGVYGYTF. CDR3 DNA sequence: TGTGCCAGCAAAGGCCCCGAGGGGGTATATGGCTACACCTTC. The chain uses TRBV28 and TRBJ1-2; D perhaps matches TRBD1 (6 bases). CDR1 MDHEN and CDR2 SYDVKM come from the germline V gene. Trimming took 7 bases from V and 5 from J, leaving 17 bases between them. The CDR3 loop spans 14 amino acids.